This TCR beta chain was found in a study of CD8+CD57+ T cells in acquired aplastic anemia. Overall study findings and caveats: The study identified more than 25 CD8+ CDR3 sequences shared by patients and controls. Between patients and controls, CD8+ Simpson's diversity did not vary significantly.

A word on this clonotype: Its antigen is still unknown.

V was pared by 6 bases and J by 9 bases, with 7 bases of the junction left unmatched. This CDR3 contains 14 residues. Germline V gene lookup returns CDR1 MNHNS and CDR2 SASEGT. Profiling that covered TCR beta VDJ and CDR3 relied on genomic DNA as its template. TCRdb analysed the reads with MiXCR anew, one entry per CDR3 protein. Here the sample spans about 170,000 distinct CDR3 sequences, around 60% being singletons. The source is a human donor in good health. The rearrangement uses TRBV6-1 and TRBJ2-1, with 11 positions matching TRBD1. Sequences were obtained from sorted CD4+, CD8+, or CD8+CD57+ T cells (not recorded which) from PBMCs. The CDR3 loop reads CASRGQGDKTEQFF. DNA for the CDR3: TGTGCCAGCAGGGGACAGGGGGACAAGACTGAGCAGTTCTTC.